A selection of T cell receptor beta chains follows, all from one sample in a study of T cell responses to AZD1222 COVID-19 vaccine. The table came from immunoSEQ multiplex PCR; TCRdb's copy has only in-frame clones and leaves some out. The sample shows some 120,000 clones, approximately 88% of them seen only once. The specimen was peripheral blood, collected on day 0 of AZD1222 vaccination. The receptors were sampled from an adult in good health. The CDR3 runs from the conserved cysteine through the conserved F or W. The order of the fields is V gene, J gene, clone size, D gene, CDR3 DNA, CDR3 protein. The D gene is left open where the match is weak. The size entry is marked missing in some rows and otherwise reads once, few, many or a size class.

TRBV7-2	TRBJ2-7	-	-	TGTGCCAGCAGCTTAGGCGGGACTGCGACATTCCACGAGCAGTACTTC	CASSLGGTATFHEQYF
TRBV18	TRBJ1-1	-	-	TGTGCCAGCTCACCAAATCGGGGTTCGACCGAAGCTTTCTTT	CASSPNRGSTEAFF
TRBV27	TRBJ2-7	-	TRBD1	TGTGCCAGCAGTTTAGGGGATCCCAGGGGGTGGCTCTACGAGCAGTACTTC	CASSLGDPRGWLYEQYF
TRBV30	TRBJ1-1	once	TRBD1	TGTGCCTGGGACAGGGTCCGGAACACTGAAGCTTTCTTT	CAWDRVRNTEAFF
TRBV5-3	TRBJ2-1	-	TRBD2	TGTGCCAGAAGCTTGGTGGTAGCGGGCTGCTCCTACAATGAGCAGTTCTTC	CARSLVVAGCSYNEQFF
TRBV9	TRBJ1-1	-	-	TGTGCCAGCAGCGTAGGAGGGGTTCGCACTATTATGAACACTGAAGCTTTCTTT	CASSVGGVRTIMNTEAFF
TRBV4-1	TRBJ2-7	-	TRBD1	TGCGCCAGCAGCCAAGATCTCCAGGACAGGGGTTACTACGAGCAGTACTTC	CASSQDLQDRGYYEQYF
TRBV27	TRBJ1-1	once	TRBD1	TGTGCCAGCACCATGGGACAGGGGGGGTACACTGAAGCTTTCTTT	CASTMGQGGYTEAFF
TRBV6-6	TRBJ1-5	-	-	TGTGCCAGCAGTACAGACAGGAGGAGCAATCAGCCCCAGCATTTT	CASSTDRRSNQPQHF
TRBV6-6	TRBJ2-2	-	TRBD2	TGTGCCAGCAGTTACGCGGGAGGGCCCACCGGGGAGCTGTTTTTT	CASSYAGGPTGELFF
TRBV25-1	TRBJ1-6	-	-	TGTGCCAGCAGTGAATACCTCCTAAATTCACCCCTCCACTTT	CASSEYLLNSPLHF
TRBV2	TRBJ1-2	-	TRBD1	TGTGCCAGCAGGGACAGGGGGCAGGGTTTGAAAAACTATGGCTACACCTTC	CASRDRGQGLKNYGYTF
TRBV25-1	TRBJ1-6	-	-	TGTGCCAGCAGTGCCCTCTGGGGTGAGGTAAATTCACCCCTCCACTTT	CASSALWGEVNSPLHF
TRBV7-3	TRBJ2-4	-	-	TGTGCCAGCAGCACCGGGGTGTTAAACATTCAGTACTTC	CASSTGVLNIQYF
TRBV5-4	TRBJ1-6	-	-	TGTGCCAGCAGCTTGGGCGAGGATTCACCCCTCCACTTT	CASSLGEDSPLHF
TRBV7-8	TRBJ1-2	-	-	TGTGCCAGCAGCCCCCGGGGACCTGGGTATGGCTACACCTTC	CASSPRGPGYGYTF
TRBV10-3	TRBJ2-2	-	TRBD2	TGTGCGGGGGCTAGCGGGATTCGCACCGGGGAGCTGTTTTTT	CAGASGIRTGELFF
TRBV19	TRBJ1-5	once	TRBD1	TGTGCCAGTAGTAACGACAGGGTGGACAATCAGCCCCAGCATTTT	CASSNDRVDNQPQHF
TRBV30	TRBJ1-2	-	-	TGTGCCTGGAGTTCCGACGGCCCGAATGGCTACACCTTC	CAWSSDGPNGYTF
TRBV24-1	TRBJ2-3	-	TRBD2	TGTGCCACCAGTGGGGCCCGGTATAGCGGGAGTAACACAGATACGCAGTATTTT	CATSGARYSGSNTDTQYF
TRBV5-1	TRBJ1-6	-	TRBD1	TGCGCCAGCAGCTTGGACAGGGGGAGCTCCTATAATTCACCCCTCCACTTT	CASSLDRGSSYNSPLHF
TRBV4-3	TRBJ2-6	-	-	TGCGCCAGCAGCCAAGGTTTAATCCGAGGGTCTGGGGCCAACGTCCTGACTTTC	CASSQGLIRGSGANVLTF
TRBV6-4	TRBJ2-3	few	-	TGTGCCAGCAGTGAGGAGGATAGCACAGATACGCAGTATTTT	CASSEEDSTDTQYF